This T cell receptor (beta chain) originates from a study of blood T cell repertoires in COVID-19. The CDR3 spans 15 residues. V was shortened by 4 bases and J by 4 bases, with 16 bases between the two germline ends. Germline V gene data show CDR1 as SEHNR and CDR2 as FQNEAQ (reference sequence). This clone was seen just once. The protocol was immunoSEQ multiplex PCR, while the TCRdb copy is restricted to in-frame clones and leaves out a portion. This sample has roughly 200,000 clones; around four fifths occur once, and the top ten carry about 27%. The sequence was obtained from a man between 40 and 49 years old with acute or convalescent COVID-19. The sample was peripheral blood. The J gene is TRBJ1-1, the V gene TRBV7-9; D not certain. CDR3 residues: CASSSGLGSATEAFF. CDR3 coding DNA: TGTGCCAGCAGCTCAGGACTCGGGAGTGCCACTGAAGCTTTCTTT. Full variable domain (missing parts from reference TRBV7-9 and TRBJ1-1): DTGVSQNPRHKITKRGQNVTFRCDPISEHNRLYWYRQTLGQGPEFLTYFQNEAQLEKSRLLSDRFSAERPKGSFSTLEIQRTEQGDSAMYLCASSSGLGSATEAFFGQGTRLTVV.